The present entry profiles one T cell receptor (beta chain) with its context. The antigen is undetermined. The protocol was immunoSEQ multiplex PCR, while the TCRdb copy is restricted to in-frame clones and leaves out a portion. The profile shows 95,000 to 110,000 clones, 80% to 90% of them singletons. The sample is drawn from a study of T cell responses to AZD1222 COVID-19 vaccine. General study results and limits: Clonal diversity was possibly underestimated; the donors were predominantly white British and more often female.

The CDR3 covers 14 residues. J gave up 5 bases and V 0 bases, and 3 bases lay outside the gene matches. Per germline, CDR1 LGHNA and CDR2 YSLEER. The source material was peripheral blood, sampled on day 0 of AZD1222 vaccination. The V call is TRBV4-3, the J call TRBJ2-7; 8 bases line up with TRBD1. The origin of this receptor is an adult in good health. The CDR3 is CASSQDRGLDEQYF. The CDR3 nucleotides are TGCGCCAGCAGCCAAGACAGGGGGCTGGACGAGCAGTACTTC.